These 30 T cell receptor beta chains came from one sample sequenced in a study of CD8+ T cells in alopecia areata. RNA extraction was followed by reverse transcription into cDNA, which acted as the sequencing template. The table came from immunoSEQ multiplex PCR; TCRdb's copy has only in-frame clones and leaves some out. The sample includes around 100,000 clones, about 61% seen only once; the top ten take about 16%. The treatment here: oral pan-JAK inhibitor, 5-10 mg twice daily. The sequencing here drew on CD8+ T cells sorted from blood, taken between weeks 55 and 65, from a patient treated with tofacitinib. Source of these receptors: a human donor with alopecia areata.

The V and J genes are TRBV7-9 and TRBJ2-7; no firm D call. Germline assignment: CDR1 SEHNR and CDR2 FQNEAQ (reference sequence). The CDR3 loop spans 14 amino acids. V lost 1 base and J lost 4, with 11 bases in between. CDR3 sequence reads: CASSLGAGPYEQYF. The CDR3 DNA reads TGTGCCAGCAGCTTAGGGGCAGGTCCTTACGAGCAGTACTTC.

In this sample, this clone turned up a few times. DNA for the CDR3: TGCAGCGCGGCGGGCACAGATACGCAGTATTTT. Protein: CSAAGTDTQYF. The chain couples TRBV29-1 to TRBJ2-3; D call uncertain. Trimming cost V 7 bases and J 1 base, with 6 bases left between them. CDR3 size: 11 residues. Germline CDR1 and CDR2: SQVTM and ANQGSEA.

This clone was counted between two and nine times. V usage is TRBV11-2 and J usage is TRBJ1-6, with no clear D. Trimming took off 2 bases at V and 10 bases at J, with 15 bases between the two ends. This CDR3 comprises 15 residues. Germline V gene sequence: CDR1 SGHAT, CDR2 FQNNGV. The CDR3 DNA is TGTGCCAGCAGCTTAATAAGAGGGCGATTATCACCCCTCCACTTT. Residues: CASSLIRGRLSPLHF.

This clone was detected only a few times. This chain links TRBV29-1 with TRBJ2-7; D possibly corresponds to TRBD2 (6 bases). Germline values: CDR1 SQVTM, CDR2 ANQGSEA. The CDR3 extends over 13 amino acids. V dropped 6 bases and J dropped 2 bases, with 14 bases sitting between them. CDR3 in amino acids: CSVLSGTAYEQYF. For the CDR3, the DNA is TGCAGCGTGTTATCCGGGACTGCCTACGAGCAGTACTTC.

The genes are TRBV14 and TRBJ2-1; no clear D gene. The germline V and J ends were trimmed by 4 bases and 10 bases, with 11 bases remaining between them. The germline V gene encodes CDR1 SGHDN and CDR2 FVKESK. This CDR3 comprises 12 residues. CDR3 amino acids: CASSPTSWEQFF. In nucleotides, the CDR3 is TGTGCCAGCAGCCCCACCAGCTGGGAGCAGTTCTTC. Complete variable domain (other parts from reference TRBV14 and TRBJ2-1): EAGVTQFPSHSVIEKGQTVTLRCDPISGHDNLYWYRRVMGKEIKFLLHFVKESKQDESGMPNNRFLAERTGGTYSTLKVQPAELEDSGVYFCASSPTSWEQFFGPGTRLTVL.

The chain couples TRBV7-9 to TRBJ2-3, with 12 bases that match TRBD2. With 5 bases clipped from V and 2 bases from J, the junction kept 5 bases outside the gene matches. The CDR3 is made up of 16 amino acids. Germline V gives CDR1 SEHNR, CDR2 FQNEAQ (reference sequence). The CDR3 sequence: CASSPRTSGATDTQYF. DNA for the CDR3: TGTGCCAGCAGCCCGCGGACTAGCGGGGCCACAGATACGCAGTATTTT.

This sequence joins TRBV30 and TRBJ1-6; tentative D call: TRBD1 (5 bases). Germline-derived CDR1 and CDR2 are GTSNPN and SVGIG (reference sequence). V dropped 7 bases and J dropped 7 bases, with 20 bases sitting between them. This CDR3 contains 15 residues. CDR3 DNA: TGTGCCTCCCTAGGGCAGGGCCGGGGAAATTCACCCCTCCACTTT. Amino acid sequence: CASLGQGRGNSPLHF.

The rearrangement links TRBV7-9 to TRBJ2-7; 8 nucleotides line up with TRBD1. The germline CDR1 and CDR2 sequences are SEHNR and FQNEAQ (reference sequence). This CDR3 comprises 13 residues. The V and J ends lost 3 bases and 5 bases, in that order; junction bases with no gene match: 3. The CDR3 loop reads CASSFPRGHEQYF. The CDR3, as DNA: TGTGCCAGCAGCTTCCCCAGGGGGCACGAGCAGTACTTC.

The DNA for the CDR3 is TGTGCCAGCAGCTCCCCCGGAAAGGGAGGGAATGAGCAGTTCTTC. Translating gives CASSSPGKGGNEQFF. V and J are TRBV11-2 and TRBJ2-1, with 7 bases fitting TRBD2. Trimming cost V 4 bases and J 7 bases; bases outside gene matches: 10. Germline V gene data show CDR1 as SGHAT and CDR2 as FQNNGV. CDR3 size: 15 residues. The variable domain in full, with the rest retrieved from reference TRBV11-2 and TRBJ2-1, is EAGVAQSPRYKIIEKRQSVAFWCNPISGHATLYWYQQILGQGPKLLIQFQNNGVVDDSQLPKDRFSAERLKGVDSTLKIQPAKLEDSAVYLCASSSPGKGGNEQFFGPGTRLTVL.

This clone was counted between two and nine times. The V call is TRBV30, the J call TRBJ1-3; D not resolved. The CDR3 sequence is 13 residues long. Germline V gene lookup returns CDR1 GTSNPN and CDR2 SVGIG (reference sequence). Trimming left V 3 bases short and J 0 bases short, with 6 bases between. CDR3 sequence (DNA): TGTGCCTGGAGGGATATCTCTGGAAACACCATATATTTT. It specifies CAWRDISGNTIYF. The variable domain in full, completed from reference TRBV30 and TRBJ1-3, reads SQTIHQWPATLVQPVGSPLSLECTVEGTSNPNLYWYRQAAGRGLQLLFYSVGIGQISSEVPQNLSASRPQDRQFILSSKKLLLSDSGFYLCAWRDISGNTIYFGEGSWLTVV.

V is TRBV7-7 and J is TRBJ2-5, with 7 positions matching TRBD2. Germline CDR1 and CDR2: SSHAT and FNYEAQ (reference sequence). V shed 0 bases and J 5 bases; nucleotides not matched to a gene: 6. The CDR3 runs to 15 residues. The CDR3 loop reads CASSLAGGGWETQYF. CDR3 DNA: TGTGCCAGCAGCTTAGCTGGCGGGGGTTGGGAGACCCAGTACTTC.

The rearrangement links TRBV4-2 to TRBJ2-3, with 10 bases aligning to TRBD2. The CDR3 is made up of 17 amino acids. Germline assignment: CDR1 LGHNA and CDR2 YNFKEQ. After removal of 4 bases from V and 5 bases from J, the junction contained 12 bases not matched to a gene. The CDR3 region is CASSRIESGGAGDTQYF. In DNA, the CDR3 is TGTGCCAGCAGCCGAATCGAAAGCGGGGGGGCAGGAGATACGCAGTATTTT.

The chain is built from TRBV11-2 and TRBJ2-1; D is uncertain. Looked up from germline, CDR1 is SGHAT and CDR2 is FQNNGV. This CDR3 contains 13 residues. Trimming shortened V by 10 bases and J by 0 bases, and 10 bases separated the two germline ends. CDR3 coding DNA: TGTGCCATCAAAAGGAACTCCTACAATGAGCAGTTCTTC. It yields the protein CAIKRNSYNEQFF.

The chain recombines TRBV19 with TRBJ2-1, with TRBD2 identical over 8 bases. The V gene's germline CDR1 is LNHDA and CDR2 SQIVND (reference sequence). The CDR3 is 13 residues long. Unmatched junction bases numbered 3, after V lost 5 bases and J lost 6 bases. CDR3: CASSVGLANEQFF. CDR3 sequence (DNA): TGTGCCAGTAGTGTTGGACTAGCCAATGAGCAGTTCTTC.

The V gene is TRBV30, the J gene TRBJ1-1, with 10 nucleotides matching TRBD1. V lost 4 bases, J lost 6 bases, and 8 bases stayed unmatched. CDR3 length equals 14 residues. CDR1 and CDR2 from the germline V gene are GTSNPN and SVGIG (reference sequence). The CDR3 DNA reads as TGTGCCTGGAACCCGGGACAGGGGAGCCCTGAAGCTTTCTTT. This codes for CAWNPGQGSPEAFF.

The chain joins TRBV5-4 to TRBJ2-1, with D possibly matching TRBD2 (7 bases). V was trimmed by 4 bases and J by 10 bases, leaving 21 bases between them. Germline values: CDR1 SGHNT, CDR2 YYREEE (reference sequence). This CDR3 is 15 amino acids long. The CDR3 nucleotides are TGTGCCAGCAGCCCTCGAGGGGGGGGCAAGTGGGAGCAGTTCTTC. It translates to CASSPRGGGKWEQFF.

The chain couples TRBV2 to TRBJ1-1, with a tentative D call TRBD1 (6 bases). The CDR3 loop spans 17 amino acids. Germline CDR1 is SNHLY and CDR2 is FYNNEI. Trimming left V 0 bases short and J 1 base short, with 15 bases between. CDR3 sequence (DNA): TGTGCCAGCAGTGAAGCGGACAGACCAAGACGGAACACTGAAGCTTTCTTT. Amino acid sequence: CASSEADRPRRNTEAFF.

In its sample, this clone was seen a few times. The rearrangement links TRBV5-4 to TRBJ1-2, with no clear D. The CDR3 contains 15 residues. The V end was cut by 1 base, the J end by 7 bases, with 17 bases between. The germline V gene encodes CDR1 SGHNT and CDR2 YYREEE (reference sequence). CDR3 loop: CASSLNSQWPGGYTF. The CDR3 region has the DNA TGTGCCAGCAGCTTGAACAGCCAGTGGCCCGGTGGCTACACCTTC.

The chain combines TRBV9 with TRBJ2-1; D possibly corresponds to TRBD1 (6 bases). The germline V gene encodes CDR1 SGDLS and CDR2 YYNGEE. Trimming shortened V by 1 base and J by 4 bases, and 15 bases separated the two germline ends. This CDR3 spans 16 amino acids. CDR3 coding DNA: TGTGCCAGCAGCGTATCTTTCGGACAGATTTACAATGAGCAGTTCTTC. Amino acid sequence: CASSVSFGQIYNEQFF.

The chain is built from TRBV5-6 and TRBJ1-5; no definite D call. The CDR3 sequence is 14 residues long. V lost 6 bases and J 7 bases, leaving 17 bases between the germline ends. Germline V gene lookup returns CDR1 SGHDT and CDR2 YYEEEE. CDR3 sequence: CASTKKEFGQPQHF. The DNA of the CDR3 is TGTGCCAGCACCAAGAAAGAGTTTGGACAGCCCCAGCATTTT. Combining the CDR3 with reference TRBV5-6 and TRBJ1-5 gives the whole variable domain DAGVTQSPTHLIKTRGQQVTLRCSPKSGHDTVSWYQQALGQGPQFIFQYYEEEERQRGNFPDRFSGHQFPNYSSELNVNALLLGDSALYLCASTKKEFGQPQHFGDGTRLSIL.

V usage is TRBV7-9 and J usage is TRBJ1-2, with D possibly TRBD1 on 6 matching bases. Trimming cost V 7 bases and J 4 bases, with 19 bases left between them. Germline V lookup: CDR1 SEHNR, CDR2 FQNEAQ (reference sequence). This CDR3 contains 15 residues. The CDR3 DNA follows: TGTGCCAGCACCCTTAGGGGGGGCGCAGGCTATGGCTACACCTTC. Amino acid sequence: CASTLRGGAGYGYTF.

This sequence joins TRBV30 and TRBJ2-2; D ambiguous. Trimming cost V 5 bases and J 6 bases, with 10 bases left between them. Germline V gives CDR1 GTSNPN, CDR2 SVGIG (reference sequence). CDR3 length: 12 residues. CDR3 protein: CAWGFTAGELFF. The CDR3 DNA reads as TGTGCCTGGGGATTTACCGCCGGGGAGCTGTTTTTT.

The rearrangement joins TRBV27 to TRBJ2-7; the match to TRBD1 covers 10 bases. In germline, CDR1 is MNHEY, CDR2 SMNVEV (reference sequence). The length of the CDR3 is 13 residues. J gave up 5 bases and V 5 bases, and 3 bases lay outside the gene matches. The CDR3 here is CASSETGGHEQYF. In DNA form, the CDR3 reads TGTGCCAGCAGTGAGACAGGGGGCCACGAGCAGTACTTC.

The V call is TRBV4-2, the J call TRBJ1-6, with D perhaps TRBD1 (5 bases). Germline CDR1 and CDR2: LGHNA and YNFKEQ. The CDR3 has 16 residues. V was cut by 4 bases and J by 7 bases, with 17 bases left in between. CDR3 DNA: TGTGCCAGCAGCCCAACCGGGGACGCGAGAAATTCACCCCTCCACTTT. As protein: CASSPTGDARNSPLHF.

V and J are TRBV10-3 and TRBJ2-1; 15 positions match TRBD2. V gave up 6 bases and J gave up 7 bases; unmatched junction bases: 1. The CDR3 runs 14 residues. Per germline, CDR1 ENHRY and CDR2 SYGVKD. This CDR3 reads CAIRGTSGGNEQFF. CDR3 in DNA: TGTGCCATCAGAGGGACTAGCGGGGGGAATGAGCAGTTCTTC.

A few counts support this clone. This CDR3 is also generated by other DNA sequences in the sample. The genes are TRBV9 and TRBJ2-3; no reliable D call. The germline V gene encodes CDR1 SGDLS and CDR2 YYNGEE. Trimming removed 0 bases from V and 1 base from J, with 6 bases in between. The CDR3 contains 14 residues. This chain's CDR3 is CASSVDGGTDTQYF. The CDR3, as DNA: TGTGCCAGCAGCGTAGACGGCGGCACAGATACGCAGTATTTT.

The rearrangement links TRBV13 to TRBJ2-5, with D perhaps matching TRBD2 (7 bases). Per the germline V gene, CDR1 is PRHDT and CDR2 is FYEKMQ (reference sequence). V shed 3 bases and J shed 5 bases, with 16 bases lying between them. CDR3 length: 15 residues. CDR3 amino acids: CASSFPGGASETQYF. The CDR3, as DNA: TGTGCCAGCAGCTTCCCTGGGGGGGCCTCGGAGACCCAGTACTTC. The full variable domain, with the rest looked up from reference TRBV13 and TRBJ2-5, is AAGVIQSPRHLIKEKRETATLKCYPIPRHDTVYWYQQGPGQDPQFLISFYEKMQSDKGSIPDRFSAQQFSDYHSELNMSSLELGDSALYFCASSFPGGASETQYFGPGTRLLVL.

There are a few counts of this clone. The chain combines TRBV6-5 with TRBJ2-7; D is unclear. CDR1 MNHEY and CDR2 SVGAGI come from the germline V gene. This CDR3 has 13 amino acids. V was pared by 5 bases and J by 2 bases, with 10 bases between. The CDR3, as DNA: TGTGCCAGCAGTCTACACGGCGCCTACGAGCAGTACTTC. It codes for CASSLHGAYEQYF.

This clone was seen a handful of times. The genes are TRBV7-9 and TRBJ1-2; D unclear. Trimming took off 4 bases at V and 6 bases at J, with 15 bases between the two ends. The CDR3 spans 14 residues. CDR1 and CDR2 from the germline V gene are SEHNR and FQNEAQ (reference sequence). In DNA form, the CDR3 reads TGTGCCAGCAGCTCCCCCAGGTTAACTGATGGCTACACCTTC. Protein sequence: CASSSPRLTDGYTF.

V usage is TRBV14 and J usage is TRBJ2-1, with 8 bases fitting TRBD1. The CDR3 is made up of 16 amino acids. Germline assignment: CDR1 SGHDN and CDR2 FVKESK. V gave up 2 bases and J gave up 4 bases; unmatched junction bases: 7. The CDR3 here is CASSQFGQGLYNEQFF. CDR3 nucleotides: TGTGCCAGCAGCCAATTTGGACAGGGCCTGTACAATGAGCAGTTCTTC.